Below, 26 T cell receptor beta chains from the same sample are listed, as sequenced in a study of cytotoxic CD8 clonotypes in ibrutinib-treated CLL. TCRdb keeps only in-frame clones here, not all; method: immunoSEQ multiplex PCR. Here the sample spans approximately 46,000 clones, over 60% being singletons. The input for sequencing was PBMCs, taken after 12 months of ibrutinib treatment. The receptor set was obtained from a human donor with chronic lymphocytic leukemia.

The gene calls are TRBV29-1 and TRBJ2-5; the D is unclear. From germline, CDR1 is SQVTM and CDR2 ANQGSEA. The CDR3 consists of 14 residues. Deletions cut 4 bases from V and 2 bases from J, with 14 bases between. CDR3 sequence: CSVVGLPGQETQYF. The CDR3 DNA is TGCAGCGTTGTTGGGCTGCCTGGACAAGAGACCCAGTACTTC.

The V call is TRBV5-1, the J call TRBJ2-3; TRBD2 aligns across 11 bases. Germline V gene data show CDR1 as SGHRS and CDR2 as YFSETQ. The CDR3 is made up of 17 amino acids. V shed 0 bases and J 5 bases; nucleotides not matched to a gene: 8. This CDR3 is CASSLDLAGGPIDTQYF. The CDR3, as DNA: TGCGCCAGCAGCTTGGATTTAGCGGGAGGGCCTATAGATACGCAGTATTTT.

The chain recombines TRBV6-6 with TRBJ2-7; no definite D call. Germline V CDR1 and CDR2: MNHNY, SVGAGI (reference sequence). Trimming left V 3 bases short and J 0 bases short, with 3 bases between. The CDR3 is 12 residues long. The CDR3 reads CASSYSSYEQYF. CDR3 in DNA: TGTGCCAGCAGTTATAGCTCCTACGAGCAGTACTTC.

The chain joins TRBV11-2 to TRBJ2-5; D is ambiguous. The CDR3 runs 11 residues. Trimming shortened V by 3 bases and J by 5 bases, and 4 bases separated the two germline ends. In germline, CDR1 is SGHAT, CDR2 FQNNGV. For the CDR3, the DNA is TGTGCCAGCAGCTTGCTGGAGACCCAGTACTTC. Translating it yields CASSLLETQYF.

V and J are TRBV12-2 and TRBJ2-3; the table's D call, TRBD2, was not checked against the DNA. TRBV12-2 is given as a pseudogene. The CDR3 length is 18 residues. The CDR3 spells CASRLAAGLQNCTDTQYF. The CDR3 DNA reads as TGTGCAAGTCGCTTAGCAGCGGGATTGCAGAATTGCACAGATACGCAGTATTTT.

This clone has more than one count but fewer than ten. The genes are TRBV28 and TRBJ2-1; D gene uncertain. Germline values: CDR1 MDHEN, CDR2 SYDVKM. V was shortened by 6 bases and J by 7 bases, with 13 bases between the two germline ends. The length of the CDR3 is 13 residues. This CDR3 is CASRSHDENEQFF. The CDR3 DNA follows: TGTGCCAGCAGATCCCATGACGAAAATGAGCAGTTCTTC.

This chain links TRBV2 with TRBJ1-2; D not certain. Germline V gene data show CDR1 as SNHLY and CDR2 as FYNNEI. Trimming shortened V by 4 bases and J by 4 bases, and 7 bases separated the two germline ends. CDR3 length equals 12 residues. Written as DNA, the CDR3 is TGTGCCAGCAGTGCCTCGTTCTATGGCTACACCTTC. Amino acids: CASSASFYGYTF.

The chain recombines TRBV7-9 with TRBJ2-1, with 11 bases that match TRBD2. Per germline, CDR1 SEHNR and CDR2 FQNEAQ (reference sequence). V dropped 5 bases and J dropped 5; count of bases not matched to a gene: 8. The length of the CDR3 is 16 residues. CDR3 sequence reads: CASSQTGTSGNNEQFF. The CDR3 nucleotides are TGTGCCAGCAGCCAAACCGGGACTAGCGGAAACAATGAGCAGTTCTTC.

The V and J genes are TRBV28 and TRBJ1-2; TRBD1 aligns across 9 bases. CDR3 length equals 12 residues. The germline V gene encodes CDR1 MDHEN and CDR2 SYDVKM. The V gene end was trimmed by 5 bases and the J gene end by 8 bases; junction bases not matched to a gene: 3. CDR3 sequence (DNA): TGTGCCAGCAGTGGGACAGGGAACGGCTACACCTTC. It yields the protein CASSGTGNGYTF.

The chain employs TRBV5-8 and TRBJ2-1, with D uncertain. V was cut by 4 bases and J by 3 bases, with 8 bases left in between. CDR1 SGHTS and CDR2 YDEGEE come from the germline V gene. This CDR3 spans 13 amino acids. In nucleotides, the CDR3 is TGTGCCAGCAGCCCATTACACTACAATGAGCAGTTCTTC. It codes for CASSPLHYNEQFF.

V and J are TRBV5-1 and TRBJ1-1; 7 bases align to TRBD1. Per the germline V gene, CDR1 is SGHRS and CDR2 is YFSETQ. J was trimmed by 0 bases and V by 4 bases; bases with no gene match: 6. The CDR3 covers 15 residues. The CDR3 DNA reads TGCGCCAGCAGCCCAAACAGGGGCATGAACACTGAAGCTTTCTTT. Its translation is CASSPNRGMNTEAFF.

The CDR3 bases are TGTGCCAGCAGCCCAGGGTCATTAGTTCAGCCCCAGCATTTT. Amino acid sequence: CASSPGSLVQPQHF. This chain uses TRBV7-2 with TRBJ1-5, with D perhaps matching TRBD1 (5 bases). Looked up from germline, CDR1 is SGHTA and CDR2 is FQGNSA. Between the trimmed V and J ends, which lost 5 bases and 6 bases, there was a span of 14 bases. The CDR3 sequence is 14 residues long.

This chain uses TRBV28 with TRBJ2-7, with D hard to call. The CDR3 is made up of 14 amino acids. Looked up from germline, CDR1 is MDHEN and CDR2 is SYDVKM. The V and J ends lost 8 bases and 5 bases respectively, with 19 bases between them. This CDR3 is CASLRSLLRDEQYF. CDR3 coding DNA: TGTGCCAGCCTTAGAAGCTTATTACGTGACGAGCAGTACTTC.

V usage is TRBV7-9 and J usage is TRBJ2-1; 12 nucleotides match TRBD2. The CDR3 is 15 residues long. Trimming took 5 bases from V and 5 from J; bases not matched to a gene: 4. The germline gives CDR1 SEHNR, CDR2 FQNEAQ (reference sequence). The CDR3 protein is CASSTTSGSNNEQFF. As DNA, the CDR3 is TGTGCCAGCAGCACGACTAGCGGGAGTAACAATGAGCAGTTCTTC.

This clone appeared a few times. The rearrangement links TRBV5-5 to TRBJ2-4, with D perhaps being TRBD1 or TRBD2 (5 bases each). This CDR3 has 17 residues. The germline gives CDR1 SGHKS, CDR2 YYEKEE (reference sequence). The V gene lost 1 base and the J gene lost 0 bases, with 14 bases spanning the gap. CDR3 sequence: CASSLRAGTLAKNIQYF. The CDR3 DNA follows: TGTGCCAGCAGCTTGCGGGCAGGGACCCTAGCCAAAAACATTCAGTACTTC.

The genes are TRBV15 and TRBJ2-2; no reliable D call. Germline V gene data show CDR1 as LNHNV and CDR2 as YYDKDF (reference sequence). Trimming stripped 1 base from V and 3 bases from J, with 6 bases between. There are 14 residues in the CDR3. The CDR3 loop reads CATSRVLYTGELFF. CDR3 DNA: TGTGCCACCAGCAGAGTCCTATACACCGGGGAGCTGTTTTTT. Full variable domain (remainder filled in from reference TRBV15 and TRBJ2-2): DAMVIQNPRYQVTQFGKPVTLSCSQTLNHNVMYWYQQKSSQAPKLLFHYYDKDFNNEADTPDNFQSRRPNTSFCFLDIRSPGLGDTAMYLCATSRVLYTGELFFGEGSRLTVL.

The rearrangement uses TRBV6-6 and TRBJ2-7; maybe TRBD1 (5 bases). Germline CDR1 MNHNY, CDR2 SVGAGI (reference sequence). This CDR3 is 15 amino acids long. The V gene lost 6 bases and the J gene lost 2 bases, with 17 bases spanning the gap. The CDR3: CASREQGKSTYEQYF. The CDR3 DNA follows: TGTGCCAGCAGGGAGCAGGGTAAATCCACCTACGAGCAGTACTTC.

This chain joins TRBV6-6 and TRBJ2-1, with 7 bases fitting TRBD2. In germline, CDR1 is MNHNY, CDR2 SVGAGI (reference sequence). Germline trimming cut 5 bases from V and 5 bases from J; bases unmatched to any gene: 6. The CDR3 runs to 14 residues. For the CDR3, the DNA is TGTGCCAGCAGTCACACTAGCGCCGACAATGAGCAGTTCTTC. Its translation is CASSHTSADNEQFF.

The chain has TRBV19 and TRBJ1-5, with TRBD1 identical over 9 bases. CDR1 and CDR2 from the germline V gene are LNHDA and SQIVND (reference sequence). V lost 3 bases and J lost 2; bases outside the gene matches: 8. The CDR3 contains 17 residues. The CDR3 sequence is CASSIRDRVRGNQPQHF. Here the CDR3 DNA reads TGTGCCAGTAGTATCCGGGACAGGGTTAGGGGCAATCAGCCCCAGCATTTT.

As concerns this clone: The same CDR3 also results from other DNA sequences found in this sample. The chain joins TRBV15 to TRBJ2-5; D gene ambiguous. This CDR3 has 12 residues. V lost 0 bases and J lost 4, with 3 bases in between. The germline CDR1 and CDR2 sequences are LNHNV and YYDKDF (reference sequence). CDR3 residues: CATSRDIETQYF. In nucleotides, the CDR3 is TGTGCCACCAGCAGAGATATAGAGACCCAGTACTTC.

The chain uses TRBV28 and TRBJ2-1; 9 bases match TRBD2. The ends lost 3 bases at V and 9 bases at J; junction bases unmatched: 6. The CDR3 totals 14 residues. Germline V gene data show CDR1 as MDHEN and CDR2 as SYDVKM. The CDR3 DNA reads as TGTGCCAGCAGTTTTGCGGGAGGGCCGGGTGAGCAGTTCTTC. It codes for CASSFAGGPGEQFF.

The chain is built from TRBV5-1 and TRBJ2-2; D could derive from TRBD1 or TRBD2 (5 bases each). Germline CDR1 is SGHRS and CDR2 is YFSETQ. V lost 1 base, J lost 4 bases, and 17 bases lay in between. The CDR3 extends over 17 amino acids. The CDR3 DNA is TGCGCCAGCAGCTTGCAATCCGGGACGTCAGGCACCGGGGAGCTGTTTTTT. Amino acids: CASSLQSGTSGTGELFF.

The genes are TRBV20-1 and TRBJ2-1, with a possible D match to TRBD1 (5 bases). The CDR3 length is 11 residues. The ends were cut back, 5 bases at V and 9 bases at J, with 11 bases in the middle. Germline V lookup: CDR1 DFQATT, CDR2 SNEGSKA (reference sequence). The CDR3 sequence: CSAGAGREQFF. The CDR3 coding sequence is TGCAGTGCTGGGGCAGGCCGTGAGCAGTTCTTC.

Written as DNA, the CDR3 is TGTGCCAGCAGCACTTCCCCAGCGATACAGACCCAGTACTTC. Translated: CASSTSPAIQTQYF. The chain employs TRBV7-2 and TRBJ2-5; D is ambiguous. The CDR3 has 14 amino acids. V was shortened by 5 bases and J by 6 bases, with 16 bases between the two germline ends. Germline V gene lookup returns CDR1 SGHTA and CDR2 FQGNSA. The variable domain in full, completed from reference TRBV7-2 and TRBJ2-5, reads GAGVSQSPSNKVTEKGKDVELRCDPISGHTALYWYRQSLGQGLEFLIYFQGNSAPDKSGLPSDRFSAERTGGSVSTLTIQRTQQEDSAVYLCASSTSPAIQTQYFGPGTRLLVL.

The gene calls are TRBV30 and TRBJ2-5, with TRBD2 identical over 8 bases. The J segment lost 3 bases and the V segment lost 5 bases, leaving 5 bases of the junction unmatched. This CDR3 is built from 13 residues. CDR1 is GTSNPN and CDR2 is SVGIG in the germline V gene (reference sequence). CDR3 in amino acids: CAWERGRKETQYF. The CDR3 DNA reads TGTGCCTGGGAGCGGGGGAGGAAAGAGACCCAGTACTTC.

In this sample, this clone turned up once. The V and J genes are TRBV6-4 and TRBJ2-1; D gene unclear. CDR1 and CDR2 from the germline V gene are MRHNA and SNTAGT. Between the trimmed V and J ends, which lost 0 bases and 7 bases, there was a span of 7 bases. The CDR3 has 13 residues. As DNA, the CDR3 is TGTGCCAGCAGTGACTCTAGGTGGAATGAGCAGTTCTTC. Encoded protein: CASSDSRWNEQFF.